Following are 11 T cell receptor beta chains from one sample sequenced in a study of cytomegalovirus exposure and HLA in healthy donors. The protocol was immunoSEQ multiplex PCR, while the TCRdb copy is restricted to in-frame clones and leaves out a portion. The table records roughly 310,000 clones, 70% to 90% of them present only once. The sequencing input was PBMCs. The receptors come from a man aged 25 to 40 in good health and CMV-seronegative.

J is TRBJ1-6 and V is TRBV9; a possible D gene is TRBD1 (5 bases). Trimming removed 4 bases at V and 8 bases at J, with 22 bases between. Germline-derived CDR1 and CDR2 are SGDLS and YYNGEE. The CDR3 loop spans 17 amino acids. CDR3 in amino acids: CASSYTDNLKLYSPLHF. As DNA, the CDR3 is TGTGCCAGCAGCTACACGGACAACCTCAAGCTTTATTCACCCCTCCACTTT. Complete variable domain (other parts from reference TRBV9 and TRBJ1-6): DSGVTQTPKHLITATGQRVTLRCSPRSGDLSVYWYQQSLDQGLQFLIQYYNGEERAKGNILERFSAQQFPDLHSELNLSSLELGDSALYFCASSYTDNLKLYSPLHFGNGTRLTVT.

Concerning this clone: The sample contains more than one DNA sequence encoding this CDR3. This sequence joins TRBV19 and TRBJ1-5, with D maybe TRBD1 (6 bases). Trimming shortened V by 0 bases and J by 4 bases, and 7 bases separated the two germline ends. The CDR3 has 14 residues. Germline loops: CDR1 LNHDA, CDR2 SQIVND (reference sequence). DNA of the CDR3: TGTGCCAGTAGTATAGAAGGGGGAAATCAGCCCCAGCATTTT. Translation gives CASSIEGGNQPQHF.

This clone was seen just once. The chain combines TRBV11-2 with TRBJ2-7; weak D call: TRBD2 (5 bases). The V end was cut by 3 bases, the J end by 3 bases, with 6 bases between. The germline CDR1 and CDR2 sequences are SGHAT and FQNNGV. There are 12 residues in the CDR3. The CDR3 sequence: CASSFGNYEQYF. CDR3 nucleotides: TGTGCCAGCAGCTTCGGGAACTACGAGCAGTACTTC.

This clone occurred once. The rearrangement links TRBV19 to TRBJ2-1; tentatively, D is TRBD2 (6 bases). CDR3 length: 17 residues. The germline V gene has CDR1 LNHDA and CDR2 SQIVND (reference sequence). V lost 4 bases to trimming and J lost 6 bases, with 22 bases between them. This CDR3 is CASSRVGGSITSNEQFF. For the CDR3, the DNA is TGTGCCAGTAGTAGGGTGGGGGGTAGCATCACCTCCAATGAGCAGTTCTTC.

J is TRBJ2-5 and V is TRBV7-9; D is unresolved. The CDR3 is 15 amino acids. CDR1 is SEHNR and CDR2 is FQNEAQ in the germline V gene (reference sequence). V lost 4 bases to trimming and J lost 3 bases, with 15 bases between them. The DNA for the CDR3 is TGTGCCAGCAGCTCCGGCGGCCGCAAAAAAGAGACCCAGTACTTC. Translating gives CASSSGGRKKETQYF. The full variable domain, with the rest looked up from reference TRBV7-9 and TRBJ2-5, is DTGVSQNPRHKITKRGQNVTFRCDPISEHNRLYWYRQTLGQGPEFLTYFQNEAQLEKSRLLSDRFSAERPKGSFSTLEIQRTEQGDSAMYLCASSSGGRKKETQYFGPGTRLLVL.

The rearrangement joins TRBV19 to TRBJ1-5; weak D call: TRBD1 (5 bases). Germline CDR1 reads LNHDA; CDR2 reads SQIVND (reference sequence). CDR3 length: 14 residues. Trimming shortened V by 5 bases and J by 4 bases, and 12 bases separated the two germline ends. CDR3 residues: CASSVGTPNQPQHF. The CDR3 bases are TGTGCCAGTAGTGTCGGGACTCCTAATCAGCCCCAGCATTTT.

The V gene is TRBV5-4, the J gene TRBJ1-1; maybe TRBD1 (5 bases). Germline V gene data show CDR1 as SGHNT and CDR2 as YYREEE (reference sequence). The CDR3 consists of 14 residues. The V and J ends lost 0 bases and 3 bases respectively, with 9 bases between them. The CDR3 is CASSLAPGDTEAFF. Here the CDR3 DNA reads TGTGCCAGCAGCTTGGCCCCGGGGGACACTGAAGCTTTCTTT. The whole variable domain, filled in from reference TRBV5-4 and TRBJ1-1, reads ETGVTQSPTHLIKTRGQQVTLRCSSQSGHNTVSWYQQALGQGPQFIFQYYREEENGRGNFPPRFSGLQFPNYSSELNVNALELDDSALYLCASSLAPGDTEAFFGQGTRLTVV.

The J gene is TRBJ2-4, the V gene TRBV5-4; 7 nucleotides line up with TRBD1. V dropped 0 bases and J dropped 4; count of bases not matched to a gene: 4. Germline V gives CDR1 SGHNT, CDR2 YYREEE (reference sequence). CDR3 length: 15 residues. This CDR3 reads CASSLAGTEKNIQYF. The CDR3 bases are TGTGCCAGCAGCTTGGCCGGGACAGAGAAAAACATTCAGTACTTC.

Written as DNA, the CDR3 is TGTGCCAGCAGCTTAGCTCTCCGGGGTCGGCGAAACACCATATATTTT. It codes for CASSLALRGRRNTIYF. The chain employs TRBV7-2 and TRBJ1-3; the D is unclear. Germline assignment: CDR1 SGHTA and CDR2 FQGNSA. The CDR3 length is 16 residues. V lost 0 bases to trimming and J lost 5 bases, with 14 bases between them.

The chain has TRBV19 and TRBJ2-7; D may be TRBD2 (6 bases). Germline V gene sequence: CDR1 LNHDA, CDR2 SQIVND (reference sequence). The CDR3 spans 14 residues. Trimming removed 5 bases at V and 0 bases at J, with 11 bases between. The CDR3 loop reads CASSPGVYSYEQYF. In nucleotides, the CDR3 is TGTGCCAGTAGTCCGGGGGTTTACTCCTACGAGCAGTACTTC.

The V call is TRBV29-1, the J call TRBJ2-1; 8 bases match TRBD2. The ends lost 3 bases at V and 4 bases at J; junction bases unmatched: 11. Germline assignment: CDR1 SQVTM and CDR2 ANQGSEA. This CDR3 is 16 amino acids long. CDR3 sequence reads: CSVEGLERGTYNEQFF. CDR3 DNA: TGCAGCGTTGAGGGCCTGGAGCGGGGGACATACAATGAGCAGTTCTTC.